The 29 T cell receptor beta chains below come from one sample, sequenced in a study of CD8+CD57+ T cells in acquired aplastic anemia (dated by TCRdb to between 2017 and 2018). TCRdb lists the instrument as Illumina HiSeq 2000. TCR beta VDJ combination and CDR3 sequence profiling used genomic DNA as the template. TCRdb cleaned the public reads at Q25 with fastp, built clones with MiXCR and kept in-frame beta chains. Records with the same CDR3 protein are collapsed into one entry carrying the most frequent genes and DNA. The sample table lists 90,000 to 120,000 distinct CDR3 sequences, less than 65% of them with a count of one. Jointly, the top ten make up 25% to 35% of the sample. Sequencing was performed on sorted CD4+, CD8+, or CD8+CD57+ T cells (not recorded which) from PBMCs. The receptors here all came from a human donor in good health, serving as a control.

There are many counts of this clonotype. The chain is built from TRBV20-1 and TRBJ2-7, with D perhaps TRBD1 (6 bases). Trimming shortened V by 4 bases and J by 0 bases, and 7 bases separated the two germline ends. Germline assignment: CDR1 DFQATT and CDR2 SNEGSKA (reference sequence). The CDR3 has 12 amino acids. The CDR3, as DNA: TGCAGTGCTACGGACAGCTCCTACGAGCAGTACTTC. It encodes CSATDSSYEQYF.

The CDR3 DNA is TGTGCCAGCAGCTGGGGCGGTGGGACACTGATGAACACTGAAGCTTTCTTT. Encoded protein: CASSWGGGTLMNTEAFF. This chain joins TRBV25-1 and TRBJ1-1; weak D call: TRBD1 (6 bases). The V and J ends lost 6 bases and 0 bases respectively, with 20 bases between them. CDR1 is MGHDK, CDR2 SYGVNS, per germline. The length of the CDR3 is 17 residues.

J is TRBJ2-7 and V is TRBV10-3; the match to TRBD1 covers 7 bases. The V and J ends lost 6 bases and 0 bases, in that order; junction bases with no gene match: 8. Per germline, CDR1 ENHRY and CDR2 SYGVKD. This CDR3 contains 15 residues. DNA for the CDR3: TGTGCCATCAGGAGCGCAGACAGGGCCTCCTACGAGCAGTACTTC. Translation: CAIRSADRASYEQYF.

The rearrangement links TRBV29-1 to TRBJ2-1; 12 nucleotides match TRBD1. The germline CDR1 and CDR2 sequences are SQVTM and ANQGSEA. Trimming removed 7 bases from V and 9 bases from J; junction bases left unmatched: 16. This CDR3 spans 16 amino acids. CDR3 residues: CSAGGLGQGALSEQFF. DNA of the CDR3: TGCAGCGCCGGAGGCTTGGGACAGGGGGCGCTGAGTGAGCAGTTCTTC.

This clonotype was detected many times. V usage is TRBV9 and J usage is TRBJ2-1; 15 bases are shared with TRBD2. The V segment lost 5 bases and the J segment 7 bases; nucleotides outside the gene matches: 1. This CDR3 has 14 residues. From germline, CDR1 is SGDLS and CDR2 YYNGEE. The CDR3: CASRGTSGGNEQFF. The CDR3 bases are TGTGCCAGCAGGGGGACTAGCGGGGGGAATGAGCAGTTCTTC. Drawing the rest from reference TRBV9 and TRBJ2-1, the complete variable domain is DSGVTQTPKHLITATGQRVTLRCSPRSGDLSVYWYQQSLDQGLQFLIQYYNGEERAKGNILERFSAQQFPDLHSELNLSSLELGDSALYFCASRGTSGGNEQFFGPGTRLTVL.

This clonotype appeared many times. The V gene is TRBV4-1, the J gene TRBJ1-6; weak D call: TRBD1 (5 bases). CDR1 MGHRA and CDR2 YSYEKL come from the germline V gene. V was pared by 1 base and J by 7 bases, with 11 bases between. There are 15 residues in the CDR3. The CDR3 coding sequence is TGCGCCAGCAGCCAAGTACAGGTGCCAAATTCACCCCTCCACTTT. Its translation is CASSQVQVPNSPLHF.

This clonotype was seen at least ten times. The CDR3 sequence is CASSLIGSNYGYTF. The CDR3, as DNA: TGTGCCAGCAGTTTAATCGGCAGCAACTATGGCTACACCTTC. The chain uses TRBV27 and TRBJ1-2; D gene ambiguous. The V end was cut by 2 bases, the J end by 2 bases, with 9 bases between. CDR1 MNHEY and CDR2 SMNVEV come from the germline V gene (reference sequence). The CDR3 loop spans 14 amino acids.

This chain connects TRBV5-6 to TRBJ2-5; 12 bases align to TRBD2. The CDR3 is made up of 15 amino acids. CDR1 SGHDT and CDR2 YYEEEE come from the germline V gene. V lost 3 bases to trimming and J lost 5 bases; unmatched junction nucleotides: 5. CDR3 residues: CASSWRTSGVETQYF. The DNA of the CDR3 is TGTGCCAGCAGCTGGAGGACTAGCGGGGTGGAGACCCAGTACTTC.

This chain links TRBV10-2 with TRBJ1-5, with TRBD1 matching 8 bases. CDR3 length: 17 amino acids. CDR1 WSHSY and CDR2 SAAADI come from the germline V gene. Germline trimming cut 5 bases from V and 7 bases from J; bases unmatched to any gene: 16. CDR3 amino acids: CASSLTRVGQGGQPQHF. The CDR3, as DNA: TGCGCCAGCAGTCTCACGCGGGTAGGACAGGGAGGGCAGCCCCAGCATTTT.

V and J are TRBV19 and TRBJ1-1, with D perhaps TRBD1 (6 bases). Germline loops: CDR1 LNHDA, CDR2 SQIVND (reference sequence). The CDR3 runs 11 residues. The ends were cut back, 8 bases at V and 10 bases at J, with 14 bases in the middle. This CDR3 reads CASRGGRVAFF. CDR3 DNA sequence: TGTGCCAGTCGGGGGGGCAGGGTAGCTTTCTTT. Variable domain in full (rest from reference TRBV19 and TRBJ1-1): DGGITQSPKYLFRKEGQNVTLSCEQNLNHDAMYWYRQDPGQGLRLIYYSQIVNDFQKGDIAEGYSVSREKKESFPLTVTSAQKNPTAFYLCASRGGRVAFFGQGTRLTVV.

This clonotype has at least ten counts. V and J are TRBV29-1 and TRBJ2-5; maybe TRBD2 (7 bases). V lost 6 bases and J 1 base, leaving 9 bases between the germline ends. Per germline, CDR1 SQVTM and CDR2 ANQGSEA. CDR3 length equals 12 residues. The CDR3: CSVRGGQETQYF. CDR3 DNA sequence: TGCAGCGTAAGGGGGGGCCAAGAGACCCAGTACTTC.

V usage is TRBV19 and J usage is TRBJ2-2; D not certain. V was clipped by 0 bases and J by 0 bases, with 2 bases between them. The CDR3 length is 14 residues. CDR1 LNHDA and CDR2 SQIVND come from the germline V gene (reference sequence). This chain's CDR3 is CASSIEANTGELFF. CDR3 bases: TGTGCCAGTAGTATAGAGGCGAACACCGGGGAGCTGTTTTTT.

The table lists this clonotype with many counts. V gene TRBV30 combines with J gene TRBJ1-5; D is possibly TRBD1 (5 bases). Trimming stripped 5 bases from V and 3 bases from J, with 11 bases between. The CDR3 covers 13 residues. The germline V gene has CDR1 GTSNPN and CDR2 SVGIG (reference sequence). Here the CDR3 reads CAWSGRDNQPQHF. In nucleotides, the CDR3 is TGTGCCTGGTCGGGGCGGGACAATCAGCCCCAGCATTTT.

In this sample, this clonotype turned up many times. V is TRBV4-3 and J is TRBJ2-7; 13 nucleotides match TRBD2. Germline V lookup: CDR1 LGHNA, CDR2 YSLEER. V lost 4 bases, J lost 2 bases, and 2 bases stayed unmatched. The CDR3 spans 15 residues. CDR3 in DNA: TGCGCCAGCAGCCGGACTAGCGGGGGAACCTACGAGCAGTACTTC. It codes for CASSRTSGGTYEQYF.

The rearrangement joins TRBV24-1 to TRBJ1-2; 8 nucleotides agree with TRBD1. The CDR3 totals 16 residues. With 5 bases clipped from V and 2 bases from J, the junction kept 9 bases outside the gene matches. Germline CDR1 and CDR2: KGHDR and SFDVKD. CDR3 residues: CATSGIQGEGNYGYTF. The CDR3 coding sequence is TGTGCCACCAGTGGCATACAGGGGGAAGGCAACTATGGCTACACCTTC.

The sample holds many counts of this clonotype. The rearrangement joins TRBV12-3 or TRBV12-4 to TRBJ2-3; D is perhaps TRBD2 (7 bases). V was pared by 1 base and J by 4 bases, with 24 bases between. This CDR3 region has 19 residues. CDR3 loop: CASSLVAGDRIILSDTQYF. For the CDR3, the DNA is TGTGCCAGCAGTTTAGTGGCGGGAGACAGGATAATACTTTCAGATACGCAGTATTTT.

The chain has TRBV2 and TRBJ2-3; TRBD2 matches at 7 bases. The CDR3 totals 13 residues. The V and J ends lost 6 bases and 1 base, in that order; junction bases with no gene match: 1. Germline V gene sequence: CDR1 SNHLY, CDR2 FYNNEI. The CDR3 loop is CASRAGGTDTQYF. The CDR3 DNA reads as TGTGCCAGCAGGGCGGGGGGCACAGATACGCAGTATTTT.

The rearrangement links TRBV5-5 to TRBJ2-7; 8 bases are a match to TRBD1. The V gene end was trimmed by 0 bases and the J gene end by 5 bases; junction bases not matched to a gene: 4. The germline V gene encodes CDR1 SGHKS and CDR2 YYEKEE (reference sequence). The CDR3 covers 14 residues. The CDR3: CASSLGQGSHEQYF. As DNA, the CDR3 is TGTGCCAGCAGCTTGGGACAGGGGAGCCACGAGCAGTACTTC.

The rearrangement uses TRBV2 and TRBJ2-7, with D hard to call. Germline CDR1 reads SNHLY; CDR2 reads FYNNEI. Trimming shortened V by 6 bases and J by 3 bases, and 18 bases separated the two germline ends. The CDR3 has 15 residues. The CDR3 loop is CASSAPQIKLYEQYF. CDR3 nucleotide sequence: TGTGCCAGCAGCGCCCCACAGATTAAGCTCTACGAGCAGTACTTC.

This chain joins TRBV20-1 and TRBJ2-7, with TRBD2 matching over 10 bases. V lost 6 bases, J lost 3 bases, and 5 bases stayed unmatched. The CDR3 has 13 residues. The germline V gene encodes CDR1 DFQATT and CDR2 SNEGSKA (reference sequence). Written as DNA, the CDR3 is TGCAGTGCCCCCGGGACTAGCGACTACGAGCAGTACTTC. It is translated as CSAPGTSDYEQYF.

V gene TRBV7-2 combines with J gene TRBJ2-2, with unresolved D. Trimming cost V 2 bases and J 5 bases, with 9 bases left between them. This CDR3 region has 14 residues. Per germline, CDR1 SGHTA and CDR2 FQGNSA. The CDR3 DNA sequence: TGTGCCAGCAGCTTATCCCTGGAAACCGGGGAGCTGTTTTTT. Translated: CASSLSLETGELFF. Full variable domain (rest looked up from reference TRBV7-2 and TRBJ2-2): GAGVSQSPSNKVTEKGKDVELRCDPISGHTALYWYRQSLGQGLEFLIYFQGNSAPDKSGLPSDRFSAERTGGSVSTLTIQRTQQEDSAVYLCASSLSLETGELFFGEGSRLTVL.

The chain has TRBV10-1 and TRBJ2-1; no clear D. CDR1 is WNHNN, CDR2 SYGVQD, per germline (reference sequence). V lost 1 base, J lost 10 bases, and 2 bases lay in between. CDR3 length: 10 residues. CDR3 DNA: TGCGCCAGCAGTGAGTGCGAGCAGTTCTTC. Amino acids: CASSECEQFF.

V is TRBV24-1 and J is TRBJ1-2, with D perhaps matching TRBD1 (6 bases). The V end lost 4 bases, the J end lost 6 bases, and 14 bases lay between the germline ends. CDR3 length equals 14 residues. CDR1 and CDR2 (germline): KGHDR, SFDVKD. Written as DNA, the CDR3 is TGTGCCACCAGTGACCGCGACAGGAGGCATGGCTACACCTTC. This encodes CATSDRDRRHGYTF.

The chain couples TRBV7-9 to TRBJ2-1, with D possibly being TRBD2 (5 bases). V was trimmed by 8 bases and J by 8 bases, leaving 13 bases between them. This CDR3 is 12 amino acids long. CDR1 is SEHNR and CDR2 is FQNEAQ in the germline V gene (reference sequence). CDR3 sequence: CASGRLRDEQFF. The DNA of the CDR3 is TGTGCCAGCGGAAGATTGAGGGATGAGCAGTTCTTC.

The genes are TRBV19 and TRBJ2-1, with unresolved D. V was clipped by 7 bases and J by 7 bases, with 14 bases between them. CDR3 length: 13 residues. Germline lookup yields CDR1 LNHDA and CDR2 SQIVND (reference sequence). The CDR3 sequence: CASTRTASNEQFF. Here the CDR3 DNA reads TGTGCCAGTACCAGGACGGCATCAAATGAGCAGTTCTTC.

This clonotype has only a few counts. A much larger clone lies one base from this, so it may be a read error. This chain connects TRBV7-9 to TRBJ1-5, with D possibly matching TRBD1 (5 bases). Trimming left V 4 bases short and J 0 bases short, with 7 bases between. CDR1 SEHNR and CDR2 FQNEAQ come from the germline V gene (reference sequence). This CDR3 has 14 residues. The CDR3 coding sequence is TGTGCCAGCAGCTCCAGGGATAGCAATCAGCCCCAGCATTTT. This encodes CASSSRDSNQPQHF.

The chain is built from TRBV7-9 and TRBJ2-1; D gene ambiguous. Trimming shortened V by 3 bases and J by 9 bases, and 6 bases separated the two germline ends. The V gene's germline CDR1 is SEHNR and CDR2 FQNEAQ (reference sequence). The CDR3 loop spans 11 amino acids. The DNA of the CDR3 is TGTGCCAGCAGCTTTAGTACTGAGCAGTTCTTC. This codes for CASSFSTEQFF.

As regards this clonotype: The conserved phenylalanine or tryptophan normally closing the CDR3 is absent here, so this likely arose from a read error. V usage is TRBV7-9 and J usage is TRBJ2-5; D gene uncertain. Germline CDR1 is SEHNR and CDR2 is FQNEAQ (reference sequence). The CDR3 loop spans 13 amino acids. The CDR3 here is CANSFLLEETQYL. DNA for the CDR3: TGTGCCAACAGCTTTTTATTAGAAGAGACCCAGTACCTC.

The J gene is TRBJ2-1, the V gene TRBV11-2, with D possibly being TRBD2 (6 bases). Trimming pared 5 bases from V and 4 bases from J, leaving 15 bases between. Germline CDR1 and CDR2: SGHAT and FQNNGV. CDR3 length: 15 residues. CDR3 protein: CASSTPPAGYNEQFF. The CDR3 DNA sequence: TGTGCCAGCAGCACGCCCCCCGCGGGATACAATGAGCAGTTCTTC.